This T cell receptor (beta chain) was observed in a study of Ad26.COV2.S vaccination and SARS-CoV-2 variants. Treatment described: 19 received Ad26.COV2.S at low or high dose, single or two shots; roughly 5 received placebo; per-sample allocation not given. Sampling was performed 63 days after the first vaccine or placebo injection. Study results and caveats: Vaccine recipients showed a spike-specific TCR breadth that was higher than in placebo recipients.

A remark on this clone: Antigen specificity is unknown.

Profiled with immunoSEQ multiplex PCR; TCRdb holds only in-frame clones, not every one. Of approximately 420,000 clones in the sample, approximately 86% were seen once. This TCR derives from a person aged 18 to 59 who received the Ad26.COV2.S COVID-19 vaccine or a placebo. Source: peripheral blood, taken in a trial of Ad26.COV2.S vaccine versus placebo.

CDR3 region: CASSFGEGIYTEAFF. CDR3 coding DNA: TGTGCCAGCAGCTTTGGTGAGGGGATTTACACTGAAGCTTTCTTT. The chain has TRBV5-4 and TRBJ1-1, with D possibly being TRBD1 (5 bases). This CDR3 is 15 amino acids long. Germline V CDR1 and CDR2: SGHNT, YYREEE (reference sequence). Trimming took 2 bases from V and 3 from J, leaving 14 bases between them.